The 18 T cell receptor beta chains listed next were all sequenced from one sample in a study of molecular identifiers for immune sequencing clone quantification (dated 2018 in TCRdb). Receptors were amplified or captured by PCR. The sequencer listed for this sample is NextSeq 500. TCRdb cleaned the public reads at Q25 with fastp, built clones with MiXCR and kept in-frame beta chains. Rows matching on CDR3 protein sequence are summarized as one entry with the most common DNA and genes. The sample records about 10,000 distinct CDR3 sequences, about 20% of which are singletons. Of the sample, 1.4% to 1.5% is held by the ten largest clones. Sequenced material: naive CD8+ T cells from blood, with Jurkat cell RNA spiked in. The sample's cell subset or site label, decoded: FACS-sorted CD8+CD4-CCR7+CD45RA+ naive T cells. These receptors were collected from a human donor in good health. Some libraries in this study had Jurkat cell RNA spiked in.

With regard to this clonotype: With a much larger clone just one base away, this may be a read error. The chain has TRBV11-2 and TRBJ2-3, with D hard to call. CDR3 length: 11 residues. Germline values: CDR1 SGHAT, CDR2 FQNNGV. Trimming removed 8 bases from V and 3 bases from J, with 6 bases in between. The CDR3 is CASRMTDTQYF. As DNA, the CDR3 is TGTGCCAGCCGCATGACAGATACGCAGTATTTT.

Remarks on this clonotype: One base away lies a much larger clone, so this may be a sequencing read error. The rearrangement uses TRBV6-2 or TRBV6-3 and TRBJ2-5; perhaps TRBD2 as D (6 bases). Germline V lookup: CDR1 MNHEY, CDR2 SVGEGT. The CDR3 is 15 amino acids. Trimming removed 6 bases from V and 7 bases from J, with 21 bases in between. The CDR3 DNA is TGTGCCAGCAGCCTCGTACCGGGAGCCGCCCGGACCCAGTACTTC. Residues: CASSLVPGAARTQYF.

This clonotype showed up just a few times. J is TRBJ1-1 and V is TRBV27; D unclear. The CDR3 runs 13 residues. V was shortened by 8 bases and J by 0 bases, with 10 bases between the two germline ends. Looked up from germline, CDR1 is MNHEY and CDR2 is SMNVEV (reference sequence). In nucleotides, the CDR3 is TGTGCCAGCCGTGAGTTGATGAACACTGAAGCTTTCTTT. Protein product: CASRELMNTEAFF.

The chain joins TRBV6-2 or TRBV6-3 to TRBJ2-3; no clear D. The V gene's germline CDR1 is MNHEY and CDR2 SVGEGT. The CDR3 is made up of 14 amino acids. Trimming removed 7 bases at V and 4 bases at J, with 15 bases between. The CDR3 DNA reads TGTGCCAGCACCCCTCTCCGGCGCGCAGATACGCAGTATTTT. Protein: CASTPLRRADTQYF.

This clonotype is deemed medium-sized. This CDR3 is CASSQERGDRAQYF. CDR3 nucleotides: TGTGCCAGCAGCCAGGAGCGGGGGGACAGGGCCCAGTACTTC. The chain combines TRBV5-5 with TRBJ2-5; D assignment may be TRBD1 or TRBD2 (9 bases each). Trimming stripped 4 bases from V and 9 bases from J, with 19 bases between. The CDR3 loop spans 14 amino acids. CDR1 SGHKS and CDR2 YYEKEE come from the germline V gene (reference sequence).

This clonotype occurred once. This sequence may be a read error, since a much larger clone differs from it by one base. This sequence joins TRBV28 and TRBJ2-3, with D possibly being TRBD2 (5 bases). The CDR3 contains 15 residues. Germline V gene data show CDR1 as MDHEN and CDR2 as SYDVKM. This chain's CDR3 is CACSFLLRVTDTQYF. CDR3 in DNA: TGTGCCTGCAGTTTTTTGTTGCGGGTCACAGATACGCAGTATTTT.

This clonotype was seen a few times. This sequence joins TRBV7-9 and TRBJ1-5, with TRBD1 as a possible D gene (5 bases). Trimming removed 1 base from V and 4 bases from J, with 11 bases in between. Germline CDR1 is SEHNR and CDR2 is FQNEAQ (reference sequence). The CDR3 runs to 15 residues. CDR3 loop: CASSLVSGENQPQHF. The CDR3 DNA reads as TGTGCCAGCAGCTTAGTTTCGGGGGAAAATCAGCCCCAGCATTTT.

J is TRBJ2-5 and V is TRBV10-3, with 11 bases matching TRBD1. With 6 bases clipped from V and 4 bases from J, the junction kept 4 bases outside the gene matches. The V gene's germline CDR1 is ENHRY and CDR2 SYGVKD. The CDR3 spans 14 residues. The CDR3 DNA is TGTGCCATCAGACCCGGGACAGGGGGAGAGACCCAGTACTTC. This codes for CAIRPGTGGETQYF.

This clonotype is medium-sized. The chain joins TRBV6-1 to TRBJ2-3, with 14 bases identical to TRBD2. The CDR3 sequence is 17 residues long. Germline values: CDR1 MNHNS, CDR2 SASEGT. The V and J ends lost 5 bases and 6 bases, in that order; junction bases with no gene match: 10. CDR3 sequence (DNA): TGTGCCAGCAGTTTGACTAGCGGGGGGGCCCGGTATGATACGCAGTATTTT. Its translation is CASSLTSGGARYDTQYF.

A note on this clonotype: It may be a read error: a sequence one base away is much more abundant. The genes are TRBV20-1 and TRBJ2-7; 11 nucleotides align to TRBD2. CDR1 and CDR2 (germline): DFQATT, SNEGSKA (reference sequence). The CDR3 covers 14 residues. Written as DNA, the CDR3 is TGCAGTGCGGACCCGGGACTAGCGGTCTACGAGCAGCACTTC. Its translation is CSADPGLAVYEQHF.

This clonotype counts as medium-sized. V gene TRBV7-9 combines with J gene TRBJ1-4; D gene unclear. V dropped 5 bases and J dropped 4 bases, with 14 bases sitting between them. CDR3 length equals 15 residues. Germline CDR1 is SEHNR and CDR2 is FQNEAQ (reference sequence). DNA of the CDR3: TGTGCCAGCAGCCCAAGTGACGGATTTAATGAAAAACTGTTTTTT. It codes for CASSPSDGFNEKLFF. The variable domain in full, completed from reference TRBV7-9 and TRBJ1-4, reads DTGVSQNPRHKITKRGQNVTFRCDPISEHNRLYWYRQTLGQGPEFLTYFQNEAQLEKSRLLSDRFSAERPKGSFSTLEIQRTEQGDSAMYLCASSPSDGFNEKLFFGSGTQLSVL.

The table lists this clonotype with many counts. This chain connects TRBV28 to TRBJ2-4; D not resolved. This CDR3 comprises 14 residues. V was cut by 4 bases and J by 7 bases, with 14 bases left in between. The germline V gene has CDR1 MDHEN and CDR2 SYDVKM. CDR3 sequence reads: CASSSHADPNIQYF. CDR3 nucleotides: TGTGCCAGCAGTTCACACGCGGACCCCAACATTCAGTACTTC.

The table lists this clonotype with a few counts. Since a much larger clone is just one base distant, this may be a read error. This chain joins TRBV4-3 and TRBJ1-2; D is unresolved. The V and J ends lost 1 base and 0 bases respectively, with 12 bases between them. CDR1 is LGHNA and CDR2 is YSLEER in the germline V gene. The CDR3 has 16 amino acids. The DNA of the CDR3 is TGCGCCAGCAGCCAAGGCATATTGGCCACTAACTATGGCTACACCTTC. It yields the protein CASSQGILATNYGYTF.

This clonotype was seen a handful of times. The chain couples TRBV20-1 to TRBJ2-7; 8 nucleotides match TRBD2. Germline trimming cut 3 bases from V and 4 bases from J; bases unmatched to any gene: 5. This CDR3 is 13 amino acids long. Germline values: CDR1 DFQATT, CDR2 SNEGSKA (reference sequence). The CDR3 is CSARAGLAYEQYF. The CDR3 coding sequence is TGCAGTGCTAGGGCTGGACTAGCTTACGAGCAGTACTTC.

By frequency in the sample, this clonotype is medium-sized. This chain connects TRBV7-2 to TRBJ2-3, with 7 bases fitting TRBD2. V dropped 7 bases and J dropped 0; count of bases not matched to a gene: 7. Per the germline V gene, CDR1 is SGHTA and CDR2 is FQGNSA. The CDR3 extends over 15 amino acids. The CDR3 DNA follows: TGTGCCAGCACCTATAGCGGGTCTAGCACAGATACGCAGTATTTT. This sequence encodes CASTYSGSSTDTQYF.

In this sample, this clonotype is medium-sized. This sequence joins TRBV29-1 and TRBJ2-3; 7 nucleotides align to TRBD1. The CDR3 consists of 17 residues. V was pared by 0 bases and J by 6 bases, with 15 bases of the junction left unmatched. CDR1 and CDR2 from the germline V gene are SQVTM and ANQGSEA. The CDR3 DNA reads TGCAGCGTTGAAGATTGGAGAGACAGGGCAGGGTTCGATACGCAGTATTTT. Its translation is CSVEDWRDRAGFDTQYF.

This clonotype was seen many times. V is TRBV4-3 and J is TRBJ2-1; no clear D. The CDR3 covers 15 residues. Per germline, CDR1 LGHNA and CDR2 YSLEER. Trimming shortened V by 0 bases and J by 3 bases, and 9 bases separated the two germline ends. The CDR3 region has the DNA TGCGCCAGCAGCCAAGATATAACCAGCTACAATGAGCAGTTCTTC. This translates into CASSQDITSYNEQFF.

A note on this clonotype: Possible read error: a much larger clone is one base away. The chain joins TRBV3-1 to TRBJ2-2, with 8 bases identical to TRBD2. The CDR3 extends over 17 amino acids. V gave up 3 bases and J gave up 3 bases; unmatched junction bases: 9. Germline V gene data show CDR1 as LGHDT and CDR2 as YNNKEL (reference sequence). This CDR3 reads CASSHPYQAGDTGELFF. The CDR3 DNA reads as TGTGCCAGCAGCCATCCTTACCAAGCGGGGGACACCGGGGAGCTGTTTTTT.